A single sample gave rise to the 26 T cell receptor beta chains below, sequenced in a study of cytomegalovirus exposure and HLA in healthy donors. Amplification used 60 Vbeta primers and 13 Jbeta primers. This table comes from immunoSEQ multiplex PCR, and its TCRdb copy is limited to in-frame clones, with some not included. The sample includes 200,000 to 250,000 clones, 82% of them seen just once. Sequenced input: PBMCs. These TCRs come from a middle-aged woman in good health and CMV-seropositive.

This rearrangement joins TRBV21-1 to TRBJ1-2; no DNA check was done on the table's D call, TRBD1. TRBV21-1 is given as a pseudogene. This CDR3 is built from 15 residues. Here the CDR3 reads CASMAWTGGHYGYTF. DNA of the CDR3: TGTGCCAGCATGGCCTGGACAGGGGGGCACTATGGCTACACCTTC.

The chain carries TRBV7-2 and TRBJ2-5, with 13 bases identical to TRBD2. The trim removed 5 bases at V and 2 bases at J, leaving 2 bases unmatched. The CDR3 loop spans 15 amino acids. Germline CDR1 SGHTA, CDR2 FQGNSA. CDR3 region: CASSPGLAGQETQYF. CDR3 nucleotide sequence: TGTGCCAGCAGCCCGGGACTAGCGGGACAAGAGACCCAGTACTTC.

This chain links TRBV19 with TRBJ2-7, with TRBD2 as a possible D gene (5 bases). CDR1 and CDR2 from the germline V gene are LNHDA and SQIVND (reference sequence). Trimming took off 6 bases at V and 1 base at J, with 16 bases between the two ends. There are 15 residues in the CDR3. The DNA for the CDR3 is TGTGCCAGTAGATTTACGGGGTCGTTATCCTACGAGCAGTACTTC. It codes for CASRFTGSLSYEQYF.

The chain couples TRBV2 to TRBJ2-3, with 8 bases lining up with TRBD2. The germline gives CDR1 SNHLY, CDR2 FYNNEI. With V trimmed by 8 bases and J by 4 bases, 14 bases remained unmatched. The CDR3 length is 16 residues. The CDR3 nucleotides are TGTGCCAGCTATCCGGGACTAGTGCCTCGGGCAGATACGCAGTATTTT. As protein: CASYPGLVPRADTQYF.

The CDR3 here is CASGEGLSDTQYF. In DNA, the CDR3 is TGTGCCAGCGGTGAGGGACTTTCAGATACGCAGTATTTT. This chain links TRBV18 with TRBJ2-3; D perhaps matches TRBD2 (6 bases). The V end was cut by 8 bases, the J end by 4 bases, with 13 bases between. The CDR3 covers 13 residues. Germline assignment: CDR1 KGHSH and CDR2 LQKENI.

The sample holds one count of this clone. The gene calls are TRBV27 and TRBJ1-1; TRBD1 aligns across 8 bases. This CDR3 is built from 12 residues. Germline trimming cut 2 bases from V and 7 bases from J; bases unmatched to any gene: 0. The germline gives CDR1 MNHEY, CDR2 SMNVEV (reference sequence). CDR3 coding DNA: TGTGCCAGCAGTTTAACAGGGGGTGAAGCTTTCTTT. Protein: CASSLTGGEAFF.

The genes are TRBV7-9 and TRBJ1-3; D ambiguous. Trimming took off 2 bases at V and 5 bases at J, with 10 bases between the two ends. The germline gives CDR1 SEHNR, CDR2 FQNEAQ (reference sequence). The length of the CDR3 is 14 residues. The CDR3 sequence: CASSLTTPRNTIYF. CDR3 nucleotide sequence: TGTGCCAGCAGCTTAACAACGCCGCGAAACACCATATATTTT.

The genes are TRBV7-2 and TRBJ1-2; no definite D call. V lost 4 bases and J 4 bases, leaving 7 bases between the germline ends. Germline V gene lookup returns CDR1 SGHTA and CDR2 FQGNSA. This CDR3 region has 12 residues. CDR3: CASSSNSYGYTF. CDR3 in DNA: TGTGCCAGCAGCTCCAATAGCTATGGCTACACCTTC.

V usage is TRBV10-3 and J usage is TRBJ1-2; TRBD1 matches at 8 bases. CDR1 ENHRY and CDR2 SYGVKD come from the germline V gene. Trimming at V came to 0 bases and at J to 8 bases, leaving 8 bases not matched to a gene. CDR3 length: 15 amino acids. The CDR3 sequence: CAISESPGGHRGYTF. The DNA of the CDR3 is TGTGCCATCAGTGAGTCGCCAGGGGGCCATAGGGGCTACACCTTC.

The rearrangement joins TRBV11-3 to TRBJ1-1; no clear D. In germline, CDR1 is SGHNT, CDR2 YENEEA. The V and J ends lost 2 bases and 2 bases respectively, with 6 bases between them. CDR3 size: 13 residues. The CDR3 bases are TGTGCCAGCAGCTTAAACAGTAACACTGAAGCTTTCTTT. Protein product: CASSLNSNTEAFF.

Remarks on this clone: Different DNA sequences within this sample yield the same CDR3. V gene TRBV9 combines with J gene TRBJ2-7; 10 bases map to TRBD1. After removal of 2 bases from V and 3 bases from J, the junction contained 2 bases not matched to a gene. This CDR3 is built from 14 residues. Germline lookup yields CDR1 SGDLS and CDR2 YYNGEE. CDR3 sequence (DNA): TGTGCCAGCAGCGTCGGACAGGGGGGCTACGAGCAGTACTTC. It encodes CASSVGQGGYEQYF.

J is TRBJ2-1 and V is TRBV9; 9 bases line up with TRBD2. Germline V CDR1 and CDR2: SGDLS, YYNGEE. The CDR3 consists of 17 residues. V gave up 3 bases and J gave up 5 bases; unmatched junction bases: 12. In DNA form, the CDR3 reads TGTGCCAGCAGCGGCCTCCAGGATCTAGCGGGAAACAATGAGCAGTTCTTC. Its protein is CASSGLQDLAGNNEQFF.

The sample holds one count of this clone. The V gene is TRBV4-2, the J gene TRBJ1-2, with D possibly matching TRBD1 (5 bases). This CDR3 is 14 amino acids long. The V gene lost 0 bases and the J gene lost 8 bases, with 13 bases spanning the gap. Germline V gene data show CDR1 as LGHNA and CDR2 as YNFKEQ. This CDR3 is CASSQDWGEQGYTF. The CDR3 DNA is TGTGCCAGCAGCCAAGATTGGGGGGAGCAAGGCTACACCTTC.

The chain combines TRBV7-3 with TRBJ1-1; D is ambiguous. Trimming left V 2 bases short and J 3 bases short, with 7 bases between. CDR1 is SGHTA and CDR2 is FQGTGA in the germline V gene. CDR3 length equals 13 residues. CDR3 DNA: TGTGCCAGCAGCTTAGACTCGGACACTGAAGCTTTCTTT. This codes for CASSLDSDTEAFF.

The CDR3 loop reads CASSSLTGGGTEAFF. CDR3 nucleotide sequence: TGTGCCAGCAGCTCCCTTACAGGGGGGGGGACTGAAGCTTTCTTT. The rearrangement joins TRBV7-9 to TRBJ1-1; TRBD1 aligns across 8 bases. The CDR3 length is 15 residues. Germline assignment: CDR1 SEHNR and CDR2 FQNEAQ (reference sequence). After removal of 4 bases from V and 5 bases from J, the junction contained 9 bases not matched to a gene. Filled out from reference TRBV7-9 and TRBJ1-1, the complete variable domain reads DTGVSQNPRHKITKRGQNVTFRCDPISEHNRLYWYRQTLGQGPEFLTYFQNEAQLEKSRLLSDRFSAERPKGSFSTLEIQRTEQGDSAMYLCASSSLTGGGTEAFFGQGTRLTVV.

The J gene is TRBJ1-1, the V gene TRBV2, with 7 bases fitting TRBD1. V was clipped by 3 bases and J by 1 base; unmatched bases: 2. The CDR3 loop spans 14 amino acids. Germline V gene sequence: CDR1 SNHLY, CDR2 FYNNEI. In DNA, the CDR3 is TGTGCCAGCAGTGATCGGACAGGGAACACTGAAGCTTTCTTT. Amino acids: CASSDRTGNTEAFF.

With regard to this clone: Compared with germline, one end of the junction differs, possibly owing to a read error. V and J are TRBV4-1 and TRBJ2-1, with D unresolved. The CDR3 totals 14 residues. The germline CDR1 and CDR2 sequences are MGHRA and YSYEKL. The CDR3 nucleotides read TGCGCCAGCAGCCAAGATGCCCGATACAACGAGCAGTTCTTC. It yields the protein CASSQDARYNEQFF.

With regard to this clone: This CDR3 is also generated by other DNA sequences in the sample. The chain recombines TRBV20-1 with TRBJ2-3; D call uncertain. Germline V gene lookup returns CDR1 DFQATT and CDR2 SNEGSKA (reference sequence). The CDR3 consists of 11 residues. V was clipped by 4 bases and J by 1 base, with 3 bases between them. CDR3: CSATGTDTQYF. CDR3 DNA sequence: TGCAGTGCTACAGGCACAGATACGCAGTATTTT.

V and J are TRBV7-9 and TRBJ1-6; D is possibly TRBD1 (6 bases). The CDR3 is made up of 13 amino acids. The V and J ends lost 5 bases and 6 bases respectively, with 8 bases between them. The germline V gene encodes CDR1 SEHNR and CDR2 FQNEAQ (reference sequence). This chain's CDR3 is CASSPDSNSPLHF. The DNA of the CDR3 is TGTGCCAGCAGCCCGGACAGTAATTCACCCCTCCACTTT.

The chain links TRBV6-5 to TRBJ1-5; 7 nucleotides line up with TRBD1. Germline-derived CDR1 and CDR2 are MNHEY and SVGAGI. The CDR3 covers 13 residues. V was clipped by 6 bases and J by 3 bases; unmatched bases: 2. The CDR3 loop reads CASSTGVNQPQHF. The CDR3 DNA sequence: TGTGCCAGCAGCACAGGGGTCAATCAGCCCCAGCATTTT.

For this clone: This specimen includes other DNA sequences encoding the same CDR3. The chain combines TRBV9 with TRBJ1-2; D is ambiguous. The CDR3 is 12 residues long. Germline CDR1 SGDLS, CDR2 YYNGEE. The V and J ends lost 4 bases and 2 bases respectively, with 6 bases between them. The CDR3, as DNA: TGTGCCAGCAGCCCTTTGAACTATGGCTACACCTTC. This gives the protein CASSPLNYGYTF.

This sequence joins TRBV29-1 and TRBJ2-7, with a weak D call TRBD1 (6 bases). Trimming removed 4 bases at V and 2 bases at J, with 18 bases between. Germline loops: CDR1 SQVTM, CDR2 ANQGSEA. The CDR3 consists of 15 residues. CDR3 amino acids: CSVVALGQWTYEQYF. In nucleotides, the CDR3 is TGCAGCGTTGTAGCCTTAGGACAGTGGACCTACGAGCAGTACTTC.

The rearrangement uses TRBV18 and TRBJ1-1; D is ambiguous. The CDR3 is 13 residues long. The V gene lost 5 bases and the J gene lost 1 base, with 8 bases spanning the gap. Germline assignment: CDR1 KGHSH and CDR2 LQKENI. The DNA for the CDR3 is TGTGCCAGCTCAGGGAGCGAGAACACTGAAGCTTTCTTT. Its translation is CASSGSENTEAFF.

This chain links TRBV25-1 with TRBJ2-5; a weak D match, TRBD2 (6 bases). V lost 0 bases, J lost 5 bases, and 7 bases lay in between. The length of the CDR3 is 13 residues. The germline CDR1 and CDR2 sequences are MGHDK and SYGVNS. This CDR3 is CASSEYGGETQYF. The CDR3 nucleotides are TGTGCCAGCAGTGAATATGGGGGGGAGACCCAGTACTTC.

V and J are TRBV27 and TRBJ2-5; the D is unclear. Per the germline V gene, CDR1 is MNHEY and CDR2 is SMNVEV (reference sequence). CDR3 size: 12 residues. Trimming removed 8 bases at V and 7 bases at J, with 14 bases between. CDR3 nucleotides: TGTGCCAGCGCCGGTGGCTCGGGGACCCAGTACTTC. Translation gives CASAGGSGTQYF.

This clone was observed many times. The J gene is TRBJ2-2, the V gene TRBV25-1; D is undetermined. V lost 3 bases to trimming and J lost 6 bases, with 5 bases between them. Germline V gene data show CDR1 as MGHDK and CDR2 as SYGVNS. The CDR3 is 12 residues long. In nucleotides, the CDR3 is TGTGCCAGCAGTGAGGCCCCCGGGGAGCTGTTTTTT. Amino acid sequence: CASSEAPGELFF.